The sequence of this TCR beta chain was determined in a study of T-cell memory formation after mild COVID-19. TCRdb called the 5' RACE reads again in MiXCR, with one record for every CDR3 protein. The sample holds hundreds of thousands of distinct CDR3 sequences, 16% seen once. Overall study findings and caveats: CD4+ bias marked clones expanding day 15 to 37, unlike balanced contracting clones.

Ten or more counts support this clonotype. Its antigen remains unidentified. The germline V and J ends were trimmed by 7 bases and 4 bases, with 11 bases remaining between them. Looked up from germline, CDR1 is SGHTA and CDR2 is FQGNSA. The CDR3 totals 13 residues. The material sequenced was PBMCs or a T cell subset sorted from them (not recorded which). The receptor comes from a man aged 18 to 29 who had mild COVID-19 (a few samples of this study predate the infection). Cell type and time point are not known. The rearrangement uses TRBV7-2 and TRBJ2-1; D is uncertain. CDR3 DNA: TGTGCCAGCACCGCCGGCCGTTACAATGAGCAGTTCTTC. It yields the protein CASTAGRYNEQFF.